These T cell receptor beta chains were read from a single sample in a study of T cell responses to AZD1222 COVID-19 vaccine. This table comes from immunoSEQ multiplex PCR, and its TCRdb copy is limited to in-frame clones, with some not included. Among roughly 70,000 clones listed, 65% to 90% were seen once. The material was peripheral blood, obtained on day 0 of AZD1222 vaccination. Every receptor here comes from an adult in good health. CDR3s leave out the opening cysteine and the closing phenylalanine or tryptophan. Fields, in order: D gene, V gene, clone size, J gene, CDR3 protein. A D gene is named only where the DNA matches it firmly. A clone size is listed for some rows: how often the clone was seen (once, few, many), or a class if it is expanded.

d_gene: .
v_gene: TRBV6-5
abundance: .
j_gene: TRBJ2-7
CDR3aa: ASSYELRGWQY

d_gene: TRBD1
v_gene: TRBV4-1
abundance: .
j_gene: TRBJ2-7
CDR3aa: ASSQTGAKQY

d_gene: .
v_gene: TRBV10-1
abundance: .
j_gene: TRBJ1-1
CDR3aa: ASSESRGAIAEAF

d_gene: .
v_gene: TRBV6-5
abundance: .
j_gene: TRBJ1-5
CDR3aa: ASSYSAAQPQH

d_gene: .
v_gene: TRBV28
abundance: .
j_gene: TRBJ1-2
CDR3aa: ASSFGAGYYGYT

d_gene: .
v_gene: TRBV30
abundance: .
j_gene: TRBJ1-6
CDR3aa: AWQGLNSPLH

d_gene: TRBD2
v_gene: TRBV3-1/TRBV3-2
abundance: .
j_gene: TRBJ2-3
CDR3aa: ASSQPRGGRTDTQY

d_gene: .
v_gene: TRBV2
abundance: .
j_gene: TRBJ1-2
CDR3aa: ASRQQGTGYT

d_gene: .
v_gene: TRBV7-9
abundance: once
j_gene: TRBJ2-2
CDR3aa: ASSYSWGRTNTGELF

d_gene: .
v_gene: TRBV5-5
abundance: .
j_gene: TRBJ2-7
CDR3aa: ASSYEGQGNREQY

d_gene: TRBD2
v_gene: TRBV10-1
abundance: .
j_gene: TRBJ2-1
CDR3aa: ASSTSGGANEQF

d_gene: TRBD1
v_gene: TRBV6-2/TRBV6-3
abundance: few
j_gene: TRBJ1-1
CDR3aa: ASSSLDRDTEAF

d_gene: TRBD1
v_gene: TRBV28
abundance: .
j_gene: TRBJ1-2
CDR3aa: ASSEGTANYGYT

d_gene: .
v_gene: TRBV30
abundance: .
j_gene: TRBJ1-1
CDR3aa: AWSITRNTEAF

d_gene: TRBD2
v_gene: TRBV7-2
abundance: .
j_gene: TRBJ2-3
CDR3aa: ASSRVSSGGTDTQY

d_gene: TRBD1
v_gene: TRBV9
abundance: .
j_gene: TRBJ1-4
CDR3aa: ASSPSLGTDFEKLF

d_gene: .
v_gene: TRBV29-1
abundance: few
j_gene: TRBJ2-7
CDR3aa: SVDGVSGEQY

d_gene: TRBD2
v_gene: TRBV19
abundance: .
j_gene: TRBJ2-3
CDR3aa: ASSTTGNSGRE

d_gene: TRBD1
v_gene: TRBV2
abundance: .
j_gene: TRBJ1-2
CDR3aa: ASRTGGDYGYT

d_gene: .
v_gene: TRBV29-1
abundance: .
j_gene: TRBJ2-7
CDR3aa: SADQSSYEQY

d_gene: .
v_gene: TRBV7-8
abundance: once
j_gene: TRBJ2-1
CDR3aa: ASSPIGGAGDVQQF

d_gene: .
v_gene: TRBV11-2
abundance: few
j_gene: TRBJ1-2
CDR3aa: ASSLVPGSGYT

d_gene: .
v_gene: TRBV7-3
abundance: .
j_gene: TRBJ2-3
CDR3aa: ASSQTGATDTQY

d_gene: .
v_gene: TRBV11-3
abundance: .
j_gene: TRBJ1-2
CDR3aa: ASSLVSGANYGYT

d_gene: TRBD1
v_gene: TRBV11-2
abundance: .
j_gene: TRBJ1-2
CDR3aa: ASSPDRNYGYT

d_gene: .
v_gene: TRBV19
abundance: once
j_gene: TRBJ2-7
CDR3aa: ASSIRADWSFEQY

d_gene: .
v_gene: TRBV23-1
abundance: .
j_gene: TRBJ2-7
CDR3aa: ASSNEQY

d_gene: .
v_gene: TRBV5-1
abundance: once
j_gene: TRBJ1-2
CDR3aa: ASSLDNYGYT

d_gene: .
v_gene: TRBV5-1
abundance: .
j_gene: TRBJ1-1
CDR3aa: ASSWGEGPTEAF

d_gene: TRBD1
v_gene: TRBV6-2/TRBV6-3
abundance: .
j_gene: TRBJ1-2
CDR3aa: ASSFSGTGDNYGYT

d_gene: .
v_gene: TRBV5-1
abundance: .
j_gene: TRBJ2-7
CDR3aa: ASSLGQSSYEQY

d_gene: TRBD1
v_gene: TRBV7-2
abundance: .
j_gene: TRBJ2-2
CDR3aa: ASTFPGGGVDTGELF

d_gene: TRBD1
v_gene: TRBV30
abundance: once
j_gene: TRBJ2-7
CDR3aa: AWRGRDRGIKQY

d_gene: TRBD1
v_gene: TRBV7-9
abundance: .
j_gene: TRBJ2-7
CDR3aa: ASSPPGTGGTYEQY

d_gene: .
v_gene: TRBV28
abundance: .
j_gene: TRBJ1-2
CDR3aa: ASRHESRGYGYT

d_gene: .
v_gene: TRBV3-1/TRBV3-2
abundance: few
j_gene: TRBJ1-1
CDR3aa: ASSQVLSGRTLNTEAF

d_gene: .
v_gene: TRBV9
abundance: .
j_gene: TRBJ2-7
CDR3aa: ASSLHLGGEQY

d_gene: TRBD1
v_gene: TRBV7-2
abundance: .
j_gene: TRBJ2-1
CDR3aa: ASSWTGYEQF

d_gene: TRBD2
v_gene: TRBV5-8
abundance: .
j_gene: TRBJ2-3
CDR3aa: ASSLLLAGVDTQY

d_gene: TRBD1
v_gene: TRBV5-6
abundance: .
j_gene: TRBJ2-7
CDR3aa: ASSFGQGEQY

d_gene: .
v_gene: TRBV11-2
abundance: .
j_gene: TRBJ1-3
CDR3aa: ASSRLLGTIY

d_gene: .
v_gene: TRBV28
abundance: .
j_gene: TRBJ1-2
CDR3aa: ASMPMASGLYGYT

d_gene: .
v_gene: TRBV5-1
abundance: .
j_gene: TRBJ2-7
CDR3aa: ASSLEGFTYEQY